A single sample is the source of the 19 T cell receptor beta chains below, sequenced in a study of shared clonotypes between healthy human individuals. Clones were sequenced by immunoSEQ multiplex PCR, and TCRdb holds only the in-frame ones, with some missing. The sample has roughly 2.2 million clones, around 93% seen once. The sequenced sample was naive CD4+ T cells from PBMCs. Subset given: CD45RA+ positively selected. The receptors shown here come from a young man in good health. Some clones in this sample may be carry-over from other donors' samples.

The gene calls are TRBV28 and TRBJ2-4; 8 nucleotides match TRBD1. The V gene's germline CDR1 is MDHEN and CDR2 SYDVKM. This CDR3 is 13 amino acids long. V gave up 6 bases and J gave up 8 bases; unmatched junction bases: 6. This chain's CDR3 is CASSRQGQDIQYF. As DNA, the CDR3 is TGTGCCAGCAGCCGACAGGGGCAGGACATTCAGTACTTC.

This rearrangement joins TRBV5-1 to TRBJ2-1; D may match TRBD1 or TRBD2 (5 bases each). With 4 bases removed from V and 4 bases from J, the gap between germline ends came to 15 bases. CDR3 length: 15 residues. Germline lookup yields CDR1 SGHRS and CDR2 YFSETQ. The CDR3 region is CASSGAGTSYNEQFF. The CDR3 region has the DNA TGCGCCAGCAGCGGCGCCGGGACCTCATACAATGAGCAGTTCTTC.

In DNA form, the CDR3 reads TGCAGCGCTGAGGAAGGAATCTATGGCTACACCTTC. Encoded protein: CSAEEGIYGYTF. The rearrangement links TRBV29-1 to TRBJ1-2; no firm D call. The CDR3 sequence is 12 residues long. V lost 7 bases and J 4 bases, leaving 13 bases between the germline ends. Germline V CDR1 and CDR2: SQVTM, ANQGSEA.

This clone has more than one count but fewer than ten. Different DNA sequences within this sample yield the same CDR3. CDR3 sequence reads: CASSEQGNTEAFF. The CDR3 bases are TGTGCCAGCAGTGAACAAGGGAACACTGAAGCTTTCTTT. The gene calls are TRBV25-1 and TRBJ1-1; no definite D call. CDR1 is MGHDK, CDR2 SYGVNS, per germline. The CDR3 spans 13 residues. Trimming pared 2 bases from V and 1 base from J, leaving 5 bases between.

The CDR3 loop reads CSVEEGYPGYTF. CDR3 in DNA: TGCAGCGTTGAAGAGGGGTATCCGGGCTACACCTTC. The chain links TRBV29-1 to TRBJ1-2; D not certain. The germline CDR1 and CDR2 sequences are SQVTM and ANQGSEA. The CDR3 loop spans 12 amino acids. The V end lost 0 bases, the J end lost 8 bases, and 10 bases lay between the germline ends.

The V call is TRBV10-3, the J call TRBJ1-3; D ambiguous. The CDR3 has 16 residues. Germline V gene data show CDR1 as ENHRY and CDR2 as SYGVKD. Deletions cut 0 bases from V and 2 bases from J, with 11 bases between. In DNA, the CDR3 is TGTGCCATCAGTGAGTCGATGTCCATTCCTGGAAACACCATATATTTT. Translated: CAISESMSIPGNTIYF.

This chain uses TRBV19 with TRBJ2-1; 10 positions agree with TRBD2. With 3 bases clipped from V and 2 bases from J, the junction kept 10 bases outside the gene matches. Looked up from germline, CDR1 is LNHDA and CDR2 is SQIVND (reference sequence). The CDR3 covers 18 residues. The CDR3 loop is CASSMSGRAYDPYNEQFF. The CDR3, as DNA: TGTGCCAGTAGTATGAGCGGGAGGGCCTATGATCCCTACAATGAGCAGTTCTTC.

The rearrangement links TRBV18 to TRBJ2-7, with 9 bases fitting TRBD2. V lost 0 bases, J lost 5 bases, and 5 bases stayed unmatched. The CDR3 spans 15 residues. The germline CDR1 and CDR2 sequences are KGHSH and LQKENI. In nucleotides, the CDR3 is TGTGCCAGCTCACCACCAGCGGGAGGTGTCCACGAGCAGTACTTC. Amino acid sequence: CASSPPAGGVHEQYF.

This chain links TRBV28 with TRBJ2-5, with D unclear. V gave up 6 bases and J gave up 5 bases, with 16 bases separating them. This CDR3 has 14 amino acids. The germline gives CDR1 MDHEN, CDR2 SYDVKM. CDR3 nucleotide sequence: TGTGCCAGCAGCCCGACCTCCAGCTCGGAGACCCAGTACTTC. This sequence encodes CASSPTSSSETQYF.

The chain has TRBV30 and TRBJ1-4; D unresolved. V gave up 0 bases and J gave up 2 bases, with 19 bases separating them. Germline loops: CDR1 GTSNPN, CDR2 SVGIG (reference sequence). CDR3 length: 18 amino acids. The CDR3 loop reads CAWSVRRSGYSTNEKLFF. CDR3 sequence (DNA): TGTGCCTGGAGTGTTCGTAGGAGCGGCTACTCGACTAATGAAAAACTGTTTTTT.

The CDR3 nucleotides are TGTGCCAGCCCCAAAGGGAGACAGATGAACACTGAAGCTTTCTTT. It translates to CASPKGRQMNTEAFF. V usage is TRBV2 and J usage is TRBJ1-1, with D perhaps TRBD1 (5 bases). Germline V lookup: CDR1 SNHLY, CDR2 FYNNEI. This CDR3 is 15 amino acids long. V was cut by 8 bases and J by 0 bases, with 16 bases left in between.

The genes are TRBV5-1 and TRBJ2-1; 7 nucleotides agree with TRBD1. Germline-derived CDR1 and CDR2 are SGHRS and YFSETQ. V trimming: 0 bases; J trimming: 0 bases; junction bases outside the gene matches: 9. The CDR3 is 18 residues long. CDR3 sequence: CASSLGFRGQSSYNEQFF. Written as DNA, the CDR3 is TGCGCCAGCAGCTTGGGGTTCAGGGGACAGAGCTCCTACAATGAGCAGTTCTTC.

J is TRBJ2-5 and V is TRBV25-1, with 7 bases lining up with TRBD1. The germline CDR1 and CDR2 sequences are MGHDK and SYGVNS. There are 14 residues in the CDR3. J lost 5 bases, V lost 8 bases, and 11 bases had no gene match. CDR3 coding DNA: TGTGCCAGCGGTAGGGCAGGGGGTTTGGAGACCCAGTACTTC. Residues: CASGRAGGLETQYF.

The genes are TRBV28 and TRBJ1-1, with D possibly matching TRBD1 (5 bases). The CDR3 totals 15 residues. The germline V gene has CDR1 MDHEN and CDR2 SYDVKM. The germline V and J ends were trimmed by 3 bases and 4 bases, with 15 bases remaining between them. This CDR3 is CASSLLRRGSTEAFF. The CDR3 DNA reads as TGTGCCAGCAGTTTGCTGAGGAGGGGTAGCACTGAAGCTTTCTTT.

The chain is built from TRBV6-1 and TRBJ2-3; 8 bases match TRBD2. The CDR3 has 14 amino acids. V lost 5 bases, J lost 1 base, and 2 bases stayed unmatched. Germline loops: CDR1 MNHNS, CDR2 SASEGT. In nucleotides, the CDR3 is TGTGCCAGCAGTTCCGGGGGGGGCACAGATACGCAGTATTTT. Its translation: CASSSGGGTDTQYF.

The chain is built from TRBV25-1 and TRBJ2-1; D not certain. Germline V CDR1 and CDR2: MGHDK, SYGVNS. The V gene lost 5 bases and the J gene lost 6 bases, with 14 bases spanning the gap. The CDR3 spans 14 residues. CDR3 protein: CASSSPWVRNEQFF. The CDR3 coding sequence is TGTGCCAGCAGTTCACCGTGGGTGCGCAATGAGCAGTTCTTC.

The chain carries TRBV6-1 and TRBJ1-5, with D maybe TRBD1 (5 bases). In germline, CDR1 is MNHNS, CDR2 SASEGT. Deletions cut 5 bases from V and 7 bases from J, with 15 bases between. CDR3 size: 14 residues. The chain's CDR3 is CASSPDTANQPQHF. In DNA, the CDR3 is TGTGCCAGCAGTCCGGACACGGCGAACCAGCCCCAGCATTTT.

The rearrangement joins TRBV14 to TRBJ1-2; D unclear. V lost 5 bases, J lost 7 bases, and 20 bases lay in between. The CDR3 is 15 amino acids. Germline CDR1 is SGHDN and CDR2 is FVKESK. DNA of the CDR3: TGTGCCAGCAGCTCGACGACGGGGTTCCTGGTTGGCTACACCTTC. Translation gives CASSSTTGFLVGYTF.

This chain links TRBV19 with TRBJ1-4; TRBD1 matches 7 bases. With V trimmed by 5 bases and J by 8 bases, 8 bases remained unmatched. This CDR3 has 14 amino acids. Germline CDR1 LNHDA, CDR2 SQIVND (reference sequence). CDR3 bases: TGTGCCAGTAGTCGCCGACAGGGTTTAGAAAAACTGTTTTTT. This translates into CASSRRQGLEKLFF.